What follows are 13 T cell receptor beta chains derived from one specimen sequenced in a study of cytomegalovirus exposure and HLA in healthy donors. 13 Jbeta primers and 60 Vbeta primers were used for the PCR. Clones were sequenced by immunoSEQ multiplex PCR, and TCRdb holds only the in-frame ones, with some missing. The repertoire consists of about 100,000 clones, with around 85% occurring once and the leading ten covering 3.5% to 5%. The sequenced sample consisted of PBMCs. The source of these receptors is a man aged 25-45 years in good health and CMV-seronegative.

The chain recombines TRBV6-5 with TRBJ1-2, with D unclear. The length of the CDR3 is 14 residues. V lost 2 bases to trimming and J lost 5 bases, with 12 bases between them. Per germline, CDR1 MNHEY and CDR2 SVGAGI. CDR3 loop: CASSYGRVRYGYTF. The DNA for the CDR3 is TGTGCCAGCAGTTACGGGCGGGTACGGTATGGCTACACCTTC.

The CDR3 sequence is CASSPTGSTYNEQFF. CDR3 in DNA: TGTGCCAGCAGCCCGACAGGGAGCACCTACAATGAGCAGTTCTTC. The chain carries TRBV7-3 and TRBJ2-1, with TRBD1 identical over 7 bases. V dropped 5 bases and J dropped 2; count of bases not matched to a gene: 6. Germline CDR1 and CDR2: SGHTA and FQGTGA. The CDR3 covers 15 residues.

V gene TRBV5-1 combines with J gene TRBJ2-7; D unclear. This CDR3 contains 15 residues. Germline V gene sequence: CDR1 SGHRS, CDR2 YFSETQ. Trimming removed 0 bases at V and 2 bases at J, with 12 bases between. Here the CDR3 reads CASSLDIRVPYEQYF. The CDR3 DNA sequence: TGCGCCAGCAGCTTGGACATCCGGGTCCCCTACGAGCAGTACTTC.

This chain joins TRBV19 and TRBJ2-3, with 8 bases that match TRBD1. Germline V CDR1 and CDR2: LNHDA, SQIVND (reference sequence). Trimming cost V 5 bases and J 5 bases; bases outside gene matches: 12. The CDR3 length is 16 residues. CDR3 DNA sequence: TGTGCCAGTAGTTTTCTGACAGGGGCGGCGGGAGATACGCAGTATTTT. It encodes CASSFLTGAAGDTQYF.

The V and J genes are TRBV9 and TRBJ2-5; 12 bases are shared with TRBD2. The CDR3 runs to 17 residues. V was clipped by 0 bases and J by 5 bases; unmatched bases: 8. Germline V gives CDR1 SGDLS, CDR2 YYNGEE. Here the CDR3 reads CASSVARLAGGQETQYF. The CDR3 nucleotides read TGTGCCAGCAGCGTAGCTCGGCTAGCGGGGGGGCAGGAGACCCAGTACTTC.

The chain joins TRBV4-3 to TRBJ2-2; 7 nucleotides agree with TRBD1. With V trimmed by 3 bases and J by 3 bases, 16 bases remained unmatched. CDR3 length: 19 residues. CDR1 is LGHNA and CDR2 is YSLEER in the germline V gene. CDR3 nucleotides: TGCGCCAGCAGCCATCCCCAATACCGACAGGGAAAGTACACCGGGGAGCTGTTTTTT. As protein: CASSHPQYRQGKYTGELFF.

The gene calls are TRBV11-2 and TRBJ2-2; the D gene is possibly TRBD2 (6 bases). The germline gives CDR1 SGHAT, CDR2 FQNNGV. V lost 1 base and J lost 7, with 10 bases in between. The CDR3 is 14 residues long. The CDR3 region has the DNA TGTGCCAGCAGCTTAGTCGCGGGGAGCGGGGAGCTGTTTTTT. This gives the protein CASSLVAGSGELFF.

The chain has TRBV28 and TRBJ2-7, with 7 bases lining up with TRBD1. The germline gives CDR1 MDHEN, CDR2 SYDVKM. J lost 0 bases, V lost 6 bases, and 2 bases had no gene match. The CDR3 contains 13 residues. This CDR3 is CASRGDSSYEQYF. In DNA, the CDR3 is TGTGCCAGCAGGGGGGACAGCTCCTACGAGCAGTACTTC.

V is TRBV9 and J is TRBJ2-5; D remains ambiguous. Trimming removed 0 bases from V and 2 bases from J, with 8 bases in between. CDR1 and CDR2 from the germline V gene are SGDLS and YYNGEE. The CDR3 has 14 amino acids. The CDR3 is CASSVGYGQETQYF. CDR3 DNA: TGTGCCAGCAGCGTAGGCTACGGGCAAGAGACCCAGTACTTC.

This chain connects TRBV7-8 to TRBJ1-1, with 9 bases fitting TRBD1. Germline assignment: CDR1 SGHVS and CDR2 FQNEAQ. V trimming: 5 bases; J trimming: 5 bases; junction bases outside the gene matches: 6. This CDR3 contains 14 residues. The CDR3 DNA reads as TGTGCCAGCAGCCCCGGACAGGGGTGGACTGAAGCTTTCTTT. It encodes CASSPGQGWTEAFF. Full variable domain (remainder filled in from reference TRBV7-8 and TRBJ1-1): GAGVSQSPRYKVAKRGQDVALRCDPISGHVSLFWYQQALGQGPEFLTYFQNEAQLDKSGLPSDRFFAERPEGSVSTLKIQRTQQEDSAVYLCASSPGQGWTEAFFGQGTRLTVV.

The chain carries TRBV2 and TRBJ2-3; 9 nucleotides line up with TRBD2. The V segment lost 1 base and the J segment 6 bases; nucleotides outside the gene matches: 8. The CDR3 totals 16 residues. The germline gives CDR1 SNHLY, CDR2 FYNNEI. The CDR3 here is CASSEGFSGGRDTQYF. The CDR3 region has the DNA TGTGCCAGCAGTGAAGGATTTAGCGGGGGCCGGGATACGCAGTATTTT.

The chain combines TRBV11-2 with TRBJ1-5; D is unclear. This CDR3 has 13 amino acids. Trimming took off 5 bases at V and 0 bases at J, with 5 bases between the two ends. CDR1 SGHAT and CDR2 FQNNGV come from the germline V gene. CDR3 region: CASSIHSNQPQHF. As DNA, the CDR3 is TGTGCCAGCAGCATACATAGCAATCAGCCCCAGCATTTT.

V gene TRBV29-1 combines with J gene TRBJ2-1; 9 bases are shared with TRBD2. Per the germline V gene, CDR1 is SQVTM and CDR2 is ANQGSEA. This CDR3 is 15 amino acids long. J gave up 0 bases and V 6 bases, and 6 bases lay outside the gene matches. The CDR3 DNA sequence: TGCAGCGTAAGGGCGGGAGGGATCTCCTACAATGAGCAGTTCTTC. Residues: CSVRAGGISYNEQFF.